The T cell receptor (beta chain) under discussion was sequenced for a study of T cells after somatic rescue of genetic block (dated by TCRdb to about 2020). Concerning the study at large: The study assessed how robust, over the long term, a T-cell system was when the system had developed through somatic rescue of a genetic block in T-cell development.

The receptor library was made with the immunoSEQ multiplex PCR assay. TCRdb carries this immuneACCESS record with in-frame sequences only. Its versions omit some clonotypes, under half of them owing to an unresolved V gene in the studies checked, with the rest unexplained. Recorded for this sample are several thousand clones; around 81% of them occurred a single time. Of the sample, about a quarter falls within the top ten clones. V drops 2 bases and J drops 5 bases, leaving 7 bases in between. Counted from cysteine to phenylalanine, this CDR3 has 13 amino acids. Left in the record is the CDR3 DNA by itself, 39 bases read in frame from the first base. From the germline V gene, CDR1 is SGHVS and CDR2 is FQNEAQ. In its sample, this clone comes out as hyperexpanded (1% or more). The specificity of this receptor is unknown. No quality values exist for individual bases; no much larger clone is one base distant.

The chain couples TRBV7-8 to TRBJ2-1, with the D gene call left open. Sample: peripheral blood mononuclear cells (PBMCs). The TCR comes from a boy aged 5 to 17. The CDR3 reads CASSLTPNNEQFF. The sequenced DNA: TGTGCCAGCAGCTTAACACCCAACAATGAGCAGTTCTTC.